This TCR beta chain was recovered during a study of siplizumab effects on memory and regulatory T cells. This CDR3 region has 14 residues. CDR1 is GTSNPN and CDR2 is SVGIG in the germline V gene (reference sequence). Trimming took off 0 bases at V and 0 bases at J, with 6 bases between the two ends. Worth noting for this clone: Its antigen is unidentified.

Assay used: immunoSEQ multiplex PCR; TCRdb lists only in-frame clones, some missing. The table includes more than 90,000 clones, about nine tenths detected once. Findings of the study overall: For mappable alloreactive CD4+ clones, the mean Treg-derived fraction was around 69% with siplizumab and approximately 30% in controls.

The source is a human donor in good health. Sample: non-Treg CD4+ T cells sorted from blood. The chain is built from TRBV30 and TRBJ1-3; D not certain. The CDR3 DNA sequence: TGTGCCTGGAGTGTTGGACTCTCTGGAAACACCATATATTTT. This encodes CAWSVGLSGNTIYF.